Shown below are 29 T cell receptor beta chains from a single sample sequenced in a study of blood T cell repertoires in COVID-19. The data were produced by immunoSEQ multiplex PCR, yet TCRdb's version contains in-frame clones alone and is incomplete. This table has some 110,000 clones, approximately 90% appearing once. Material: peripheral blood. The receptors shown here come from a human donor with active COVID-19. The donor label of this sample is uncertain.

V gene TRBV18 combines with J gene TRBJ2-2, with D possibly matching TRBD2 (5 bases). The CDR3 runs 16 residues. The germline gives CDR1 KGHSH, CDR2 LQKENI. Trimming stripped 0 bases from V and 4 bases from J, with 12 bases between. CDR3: CASSPPEGRSTGELFF. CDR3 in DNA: TGTGCCAGCTCACCACCAGAGGGTCGCAGCACCGGGGAGCTGTTTTTT.

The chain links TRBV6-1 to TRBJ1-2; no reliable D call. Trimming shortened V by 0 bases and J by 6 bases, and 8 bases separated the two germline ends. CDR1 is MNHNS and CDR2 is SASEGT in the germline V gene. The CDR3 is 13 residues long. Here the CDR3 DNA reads TGTGCCAGCAGTGAAGCCCGCCGAGATGGCTACACCTTC. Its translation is CASSEARRDGYTF.

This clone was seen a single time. CDR3 in amino acids: CASSRGGARTEAFF. The CDR3 nucleotides are TGTGCCAGCAGCCGAGGGGGCGCAAGGACTGAAGCTTTCTTT. The rearrangement uses TRBV11-2 and TRBJ1-1; TRBD1 agrees at 7 bases. This CDR3 comprises 14 residues. Trimming at V came to 5 bases and at J to 5 bases, leaving 8 bases not matched to a gene. Germline V gives CDR1 SGHAT, CDR2 FQNNGV.

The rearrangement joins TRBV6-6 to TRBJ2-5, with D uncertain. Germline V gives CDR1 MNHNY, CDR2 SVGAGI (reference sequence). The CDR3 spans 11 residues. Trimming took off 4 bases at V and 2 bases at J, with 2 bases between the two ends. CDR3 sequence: CASSLQETQYF. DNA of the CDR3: TGTGCCAGCAGTTTACAAGAGACCCAGTACTTC.

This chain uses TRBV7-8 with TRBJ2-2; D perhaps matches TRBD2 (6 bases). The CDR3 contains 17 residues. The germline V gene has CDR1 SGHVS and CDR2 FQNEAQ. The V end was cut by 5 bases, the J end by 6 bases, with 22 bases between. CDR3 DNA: TGTGCCAGCAGCGCCCTTGTGATCCAGGGAGGAGCCGGGGAGCTGTTTTTT. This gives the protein CASSALVIQGGAGELFF. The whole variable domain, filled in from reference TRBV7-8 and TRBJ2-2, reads GAGVSQSPRYKVAKRGQDVALRCDPISGHVSLFWYQQALGQGPEFLTYFQNEAQLDKSGLPSDRFFAERPEGSVSTLKIQRTQQEDSAVYLCASSALVIQGGAGELFFGEGSRLTVL.

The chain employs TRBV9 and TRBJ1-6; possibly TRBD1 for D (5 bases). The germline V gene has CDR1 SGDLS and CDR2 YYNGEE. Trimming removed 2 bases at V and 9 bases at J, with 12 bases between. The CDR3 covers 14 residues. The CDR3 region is CASSVTAGGSPLHF. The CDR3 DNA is TGTGCCAGCAGCGTCACGGCCGGGGGTTCACCCCTCCACTTT.

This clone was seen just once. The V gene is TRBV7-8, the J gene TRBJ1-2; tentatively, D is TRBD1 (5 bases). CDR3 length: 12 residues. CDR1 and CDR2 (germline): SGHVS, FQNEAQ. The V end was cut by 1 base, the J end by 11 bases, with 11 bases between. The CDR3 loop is CASSLGQGGYTF. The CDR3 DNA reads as TGTGCCAGCAGCTTAGGCCAGGGAGGGTACACCTTC.

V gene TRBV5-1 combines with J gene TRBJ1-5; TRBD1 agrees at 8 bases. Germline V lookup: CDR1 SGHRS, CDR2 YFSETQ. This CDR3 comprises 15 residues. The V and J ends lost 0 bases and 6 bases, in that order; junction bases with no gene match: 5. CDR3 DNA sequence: TGCGCCAGCAGCTTGGGGACAGGGTCAGGTCAGCCCCAGCATTTT. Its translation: CASSLGTGSGQPQHF.

The CDR3, as DNA: TGTGCCAGCAGCTTGGGGACAGGGGTGTACGAGCAGTACTTC. Translating gives CASSLGTGVYEQYF. The J gene is TRBJ2-7, the V gene TRBV5-6, with 9 bases lining up with TRBD1. The ends lost 0 bases at V and 4 bases at J; junction bases unmatched: 2. The CDR3 spans 14 residues. CDR1 is SGHDT and CDR2 is YYEEEE in the germline V gene.

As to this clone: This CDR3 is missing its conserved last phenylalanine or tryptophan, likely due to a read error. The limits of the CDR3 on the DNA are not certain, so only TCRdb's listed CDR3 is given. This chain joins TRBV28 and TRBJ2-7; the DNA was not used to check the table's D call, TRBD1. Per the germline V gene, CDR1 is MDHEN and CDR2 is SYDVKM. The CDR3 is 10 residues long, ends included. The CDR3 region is CASRLKDRPG.

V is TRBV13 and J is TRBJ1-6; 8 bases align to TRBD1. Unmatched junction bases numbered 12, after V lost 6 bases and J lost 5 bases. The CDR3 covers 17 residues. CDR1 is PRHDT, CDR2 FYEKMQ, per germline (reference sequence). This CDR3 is CASRRLAGQEDNSPLHF. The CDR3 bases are TGTGCCAGCAGACGACTGGCGGGACAGGAAGATAATTCACCCCTCCACTTT.

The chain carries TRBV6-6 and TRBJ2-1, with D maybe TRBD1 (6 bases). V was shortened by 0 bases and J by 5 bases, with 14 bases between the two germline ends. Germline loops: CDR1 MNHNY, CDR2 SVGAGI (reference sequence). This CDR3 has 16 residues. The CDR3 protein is CASSYSDSQRNNEQFF. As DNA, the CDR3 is TGTGCCAGCAGTTACTCGGACAGCCAACGAAACAATGAGCAGTTCTTC.

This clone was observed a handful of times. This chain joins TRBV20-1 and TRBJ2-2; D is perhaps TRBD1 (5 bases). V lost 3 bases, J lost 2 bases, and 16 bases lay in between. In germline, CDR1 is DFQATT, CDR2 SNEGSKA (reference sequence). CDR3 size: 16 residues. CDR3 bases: TGCAGTGCTAGTCCCCCGACAGCCCGAAACACCGGGGAGCTGTTTTTT. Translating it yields CSASPPTARNTGELFF.

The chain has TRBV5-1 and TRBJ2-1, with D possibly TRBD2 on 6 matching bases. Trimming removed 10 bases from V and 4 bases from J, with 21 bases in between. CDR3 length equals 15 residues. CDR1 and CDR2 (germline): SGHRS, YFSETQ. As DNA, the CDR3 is TGCGCCTGCAAAGTGGGTTTGGGAGGTTACAATGAGCAGTTCTTC. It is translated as CACKVGLGGYNEQFF.

CDR3 protein: CASSTSSGGAWAKNIQYF. Here the CDR3 DNA reads TGTGCCAGCAGCACCTCTAGCGGGGGGGCCTGGGCCAAAAACATTCAGTACTTC. The V gene is TRBV12-1, the J gene TRBJ2-4; TRBD2, as called in the table, went unchecked against the DNA. TRBV12-1 is noted as a pseudogene. The length of the CDR3 is 18 residues.

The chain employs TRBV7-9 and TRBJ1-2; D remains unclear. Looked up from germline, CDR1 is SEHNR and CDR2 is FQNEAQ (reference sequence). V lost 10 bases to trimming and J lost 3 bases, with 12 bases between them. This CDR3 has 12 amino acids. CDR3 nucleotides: TGTGCCACTCCGACAATCCACTATGGCTACACCTTC. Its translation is CATPTIHYGYTF.

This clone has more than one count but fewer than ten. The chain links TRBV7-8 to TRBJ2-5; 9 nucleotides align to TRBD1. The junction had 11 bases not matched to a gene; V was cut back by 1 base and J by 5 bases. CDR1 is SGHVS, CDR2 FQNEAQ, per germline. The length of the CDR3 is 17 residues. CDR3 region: CASSLGTGVSSRETQYF. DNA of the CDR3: TGTGCCAGCAGCTTAGGGACAGGGGTTAGTTCTCGGGAGACCCAGTACTTC.

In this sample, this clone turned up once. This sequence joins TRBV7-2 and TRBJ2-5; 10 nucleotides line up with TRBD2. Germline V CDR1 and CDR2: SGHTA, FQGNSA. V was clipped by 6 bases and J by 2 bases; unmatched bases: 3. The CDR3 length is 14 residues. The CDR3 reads CASRFSGGQETQYF. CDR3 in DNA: TGTGCCAGCAGGTTTAGCGGGGGGCAAGAGACCCAGTACTTC.

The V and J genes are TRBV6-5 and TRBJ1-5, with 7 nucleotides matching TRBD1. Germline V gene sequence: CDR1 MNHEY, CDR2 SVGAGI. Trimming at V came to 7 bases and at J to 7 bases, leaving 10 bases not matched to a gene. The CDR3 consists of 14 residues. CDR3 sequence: CASKDRVGDQPQHF. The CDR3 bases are TGTGCCAGCAAAGACAGGGTTGGGGACCAGCCCCAGCATTTT.

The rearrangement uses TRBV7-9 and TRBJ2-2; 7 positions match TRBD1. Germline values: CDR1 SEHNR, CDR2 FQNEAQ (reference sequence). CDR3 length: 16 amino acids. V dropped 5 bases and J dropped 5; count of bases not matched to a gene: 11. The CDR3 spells CASSRTQGIGTGELFF. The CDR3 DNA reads TGTGCCAGCAGCCGGACACAGGGGATCGGGACCGGGGAGCTGTTTTTT.

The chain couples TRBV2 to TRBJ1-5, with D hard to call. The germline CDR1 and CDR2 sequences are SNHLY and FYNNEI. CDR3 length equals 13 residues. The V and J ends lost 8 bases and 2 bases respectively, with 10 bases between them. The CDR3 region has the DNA TGTGCCAGCGGCCGAGGCGGCAATCAGCCCCAGCATTTT. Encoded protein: CASGRGGNQPQHF.

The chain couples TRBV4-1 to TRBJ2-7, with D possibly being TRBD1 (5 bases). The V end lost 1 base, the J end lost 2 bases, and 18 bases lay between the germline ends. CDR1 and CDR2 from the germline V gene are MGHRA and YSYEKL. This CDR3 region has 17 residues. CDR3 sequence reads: CASSQVVALGHTYEQYF. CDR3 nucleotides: TGCGCCAGCAGCCAAGTAGTTGCTTTAGGACATACCTACGAGCAGTACTTC.

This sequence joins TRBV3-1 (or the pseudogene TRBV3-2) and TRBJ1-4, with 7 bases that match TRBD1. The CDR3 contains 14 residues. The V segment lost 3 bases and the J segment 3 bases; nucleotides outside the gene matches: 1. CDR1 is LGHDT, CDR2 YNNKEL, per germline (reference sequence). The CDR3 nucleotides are TGTGCCAGCAGCCAGGGACAGCCTAATGAAAAACTGTTTTTT. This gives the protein CASSQGQPNEKLFF.

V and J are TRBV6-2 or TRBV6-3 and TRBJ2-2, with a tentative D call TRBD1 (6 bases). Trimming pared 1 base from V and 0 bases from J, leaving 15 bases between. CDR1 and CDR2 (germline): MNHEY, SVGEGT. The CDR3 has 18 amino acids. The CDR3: CASSYYHPGAPNTGELFF. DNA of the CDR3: TGTGCCAGCAGTTACTACCATCCAGGGGCCCCGAACACCGGGGAGCTGTTTTTT.

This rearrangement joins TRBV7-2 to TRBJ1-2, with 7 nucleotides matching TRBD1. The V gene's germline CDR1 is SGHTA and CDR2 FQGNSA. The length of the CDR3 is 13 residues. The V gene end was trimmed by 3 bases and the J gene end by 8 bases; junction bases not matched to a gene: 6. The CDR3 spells CASSFRQGVGYTF. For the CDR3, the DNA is TGTGCCAGCAGCTTCAGACAGGGAGTAGGCTACACCTTC.

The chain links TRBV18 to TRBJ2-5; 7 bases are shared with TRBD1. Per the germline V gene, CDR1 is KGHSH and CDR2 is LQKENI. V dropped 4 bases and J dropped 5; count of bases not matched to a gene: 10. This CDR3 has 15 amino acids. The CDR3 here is CASSRRQGIGETQYF. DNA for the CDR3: TGTGCCAGCTCACGTCGACAGGGAATCGGGGAGACCCAGTACTTC.

The CDR3 nucleotides read TGTGCCAGCAGCCAAGACGCTTTAGCGGGGGGAAGGAACGAGCAGTACTTC. The encoded protein is CASSQDALAGGRNEQYF. The chain carries TRBV4-2 and TRBJ2-7; 10 bases match TRBD2. The CDR3 spans 17 residues. Trimming took 0 bases from V and 5 from J; bases not matched to a gene: 10. Germline values: CDR1 LGHNA, CDR2 YNFKEQ.

CDR3 DNA sequence: TGTGCCAGCAGCCTCCCCCCCCGGGACAGCCCTAACTACGAGCAGTACTTC. Protein: CASSLPPRDSPNYEQYF. This sequence joins TRBV7-9 and TRBJ2-7; 7 bases align to TRBD1. CDR1 and CDR2 from the germline V gene are SEHNR and FQNEAQ (reference sequence). V dropped 5 bases and J dropped 3; count of bases not matched to a gene: 16. CDR3 length: 17 amino acids. The variable domain in full, with the rest retrieved from reference TRBV7-9 and TRBJ2-7, is DTGVSQNPRHKITKRGQNVTFRCDPISEHNRLYWYRQTLGQGPEFLTYFQNEAQLEKSRLLSDRFSAERPKGSFSTLEIQRTEQGDSAMYLCASSLPPRDSPNYEQYFGPGTRLTVT.

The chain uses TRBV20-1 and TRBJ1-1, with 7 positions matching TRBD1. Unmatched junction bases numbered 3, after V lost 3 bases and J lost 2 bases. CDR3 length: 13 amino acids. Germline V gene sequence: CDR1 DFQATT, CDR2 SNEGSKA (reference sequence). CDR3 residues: CSASRQGNTEAFF. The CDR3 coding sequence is TGCAGTGCTAGTAGACAGGGAAACACTGAAGCTTTCTTT.